The 19 T cell receptor beta chains below were found in one sample sequenced in a study of human T cells and chemical hapten exposure. RNA extraction used unfractionated whole blood as the source of total RNA. TCRdb reprocessed the 5' RACE reads via MiXCR and lists one record per CDR3 protein. Of roughly 81,000 distinct CDR3 sequences listed, roughly 8.4% are singletons. These receptor sequences come from a male donor in good health.

This chain joins TRBV12-3 or TRBV12-4 and TRBJ2-1; the match to TRBD1 covers 9 bases. The CDR3 covers 14 residues. V lost 1 base and J lost 7; bases outside the gene matches: 2. CDR3: CASSLGTGENEQFF. The CDR3 coding sequence is TGTGCCAGCAGTTTAGGGACAGGGGAGAATGAGCAGTTCTTC.

This rearrangement joins TRBV6-2 or TRBV6-3 to TRBJ2-1; 7 bases match TRBD2. CDR3 length: 15 residues. With V trimmed by 2 bases and J by 0 bases, 1 base remained unmatched. In germline, CDR1 is MNHEY, CDR2 SVGEGT. The CDR3 loop is CASSYGGGSYNEQFF. CDR3 coding DNA: TGTGCCAGCAGTTACGGCGGGGGCTCCTACAATGAGCAGTTCTTC.

This clonotype has more than one count but fewer than ten. The chain joins TRBV5-1 to TRBJ1-3; 7 nucleotides match TRBD1. Germline assignment: CDR1 SGHRS and CDR2 YFSETQ. The CDR3 has 16 residues. Trimming at V came to 4 bases and at J to 0 bases, leaving 7 bases not matched to a gene. This CDR3 reads CASSPGGQNSGNTIYF. The CDR3 nucleotides are TGCGCCAGCAGCCCGGGGGGACAGAACTCTGGAAACACCATATATTTT.

The V call is TRBV20-1, the J call TRBJ1-6, with D unclear. Trimming removed 0 bases from V and 7 bases from J, with 7 bases in between. There are 13 residues in the CDR3. Germline values: CDR1 DFQATT, CDR2 SNEGSKA (reference sequence). CDR3 residues: CSARDIGNSPLHF. CDR3 bases: TGCAGTGCTAGAGATATAGGAAATTCACCCCTCCACTTT.

This chain uses TRBV20-1 with TRBJ1-2, with D possibly matching TRBD1 (5 bases). From germline, CDR1 is DFQATT and CDR2 SNEGSKA (reference sequence). The CDR3 sequence is 14 residues long. The V gene lost 1 base and the J gene lost 7 bases, with 16 bases spanning the gap. In nucleotides, the CDR3 is TGCAGTGCTAGAGTAGCCAGGGAGGTGGGTGGCTACACCTTC. Protein sequence: CSARVAREVGGYTF.

On this clonotype: A single base separates this from a much larger clone, so it may be a read error. Because it lacks the conserved phenylalanine or tryptophan at the end, this CDR3 is likely a read error. The V gene is TRBV6-5, the J gene TRBJ2-1, with TRBD1 as a possible D gene (6 bases). V was trimmed by 0 bases and J by 4 bases, leaving 10 bases between them. The germline gives CDR1 MNHEY, CDR2 SVGAGI. This CDR3 has 15 amino acids. CDR3 protein: CASSYSTGSYNEQFL. The CDR3 coding sequence is TGTGCCAGCAGTTACTCCACAGGGAGTTACAATGAGCAGTTCTTA.

V is TRBV7-9 and J is TRBJ2-7; 10 bases match TRBD1. The CDR3 spans 17 residues. The germline V gene encodes CDR1 SEHNR and CDR2 FQNEAQ (reference sequence). V lost 3 bases, J lost 2 bases, and 10 bases stayed unmatched. In nucleotides, the CDR3 is TGTGCCAGCAGCTTGATACGAACCGGGACAGGGGCCTACGAGCAGTACTTC. This sequence encodes CASSLIRTGTGAYEQYF.

This clonotype was seen a few times. The rearrangement links TRBV6-1 to TRBJ2-2; 9 bases agree with TRBD2. This CDR3 region has 15 residues. After removal of 8 bases from V and 2 bases from J, the junction contained 6 bases not matched to a gene. Per germline, CDR1 MNHNS and CDR2 SASEGT. The CDR3 bases are TGTGCCAGCGATCGGACTAGCGATAACACCGGGGAGCTGTTTTTT. Translation gives CASDRTSDNTGELFF.

This clonotype was seen ten or more times. This sequence joins TRBV29-1 and TRBJ2-3; TRBD2 agrees at 7 bases. This CDR3 is 15 amino acids long. The germline gives CDR1 SQVTM, CDR2 ANQGSEA. Trimming removed 4 bases from V and 4 bases from J; junction bases left unmatched: 11. The chain's CDR3 is CSVVGRGAGADTQYF. CDR3 nucleotides: TGCAGCGTTGTGGGGAGGGGAGCGGGCGCAGATACGCAGTATTTT.

This clonotype has at least ten counts. The J gene is TRBJ2-3, the V gene TRBV20-1; 9 bases agree with TRBD2. Germline CDR1 is DFQATT and CDR2 is SNEGSKA (reference sequence). The CDR3 is 14 amino acids. V gave up 4 bases and J gave up 0 bases; unmatched junction bases: 2. CDR3 loop: CSATSGASTDTQYF. DNA of the CDR3: TGCAGTGCTACTAGCGGGGCCAGCACAGATACGCAGTATTTT.

Many counts were recorded for this clonotype. The gene calls are TRBV29-1 and TRBJ1-1, with a weak D call TRBD1 (6 bases). The CDR3 has 14 amino acids. Deletions cut 3 bases from V and 1 base from J, with 12 bases between. In germline, CDR1 is SQVTM, CDR2 ANQGSEA. CDR3 loop: CSVERGGENTEAFF. In nucleotides, the CDR3 is TGCAGCGTTGAGAGGGGGGGGGAGAACACTGAAGCTTTCTTT.

The chain uses TRBV27 and TRBJ2-2; the match to TRBD1 covers 9 bases. Per germline, CDR1 MNHEY and CDR2 SMNVEV (reference sequence). V lost 5 bases to trimming and J lost 5 bases; unmatched junction nucleotides: 12. The CDR3 has 17 amino acids. This chain's CDR3 is CASSPYRGLDGTGELFF. Here the CDR3 DNA reads TGTGCCAGCAGTCCCTACAGGGGGCTAGATGGGACCGGGGAGCTGTTTTTT.

This chain links TRBV7-6 with TRBJ1-5; D is possibly TRBD1 (6 bases). With 5 bases removed from V and 3 bases from J, the gap between germline ends came to 8 bases. Germline assignment: CDR1 SGHVS and CDR2 FNYEAQ. CDR3 size: 13 residues. The CDR3 here is CASSQGYNQPQHF. DNA of the CDR3: TGTGCCAGCAGCCAGGGGTACAATCAGCCCCAGCATTTT.

The rearrangement links TRBV30 to TRBJ2-7; TRBD1 or TRBD2 may be the D gene (7 bases each). CDR3 length: 14 amino acids. Germline assignment: CDR1 GTSNPN and CDR2 SVGIG (reference sequence). V lost 4 bases, J lost 3 bases, and 16 bases lay in between. DNA of the CDR3: TGTGCCTGGATCCCCGGGGGGACAGACTACGAGCAGTACTTC. Its translation is CAWIPGGTDYEQYF.

The chain employs TRBV7-2 and TRBJ2-5; 10 bases are shared with TRBD1. This CDR3 region has 15 residues. Trimming removed 5 bases from V and 5 bases from J; junction bases left unmatched: 8. Germline-derived CDR1 and CDR2 are SGHTA and FQGNSA. The CDR3 reads CASSVKTGGRETQYF. In DNA, the CDR3 is TGTGCCAGCAGCGTCAAGACAGGGGGCCGGGAGACCCAGTACTTC.

This sequence joins TRBV5-1 and TRBJ2-2; 7 bases match TRBD1. Germline V lookup: CDR1 SGHRS, CDR2 YFSETQ. The CDR3 consists of 16 residues. After removal of 5 bases from V and 7 bases from J, the junction contained 14 bases not matched to a gene. The CDR3: CASRNGLGTAGGELFF. The DNA for the CDR3 is TGCGCCAGCAGAAATGGCCTGGGGACAGCCGGCGGGGAGCTGTTTTTT.

Many counts were recorded for this clonotype. The V and J genes are TRBV27 and TRBJ2-3; D call uncertain. The V gene's germline CDR1 is MNHEY and CDR2 SMNVEV (reference sequence). This CDR3 is built from 14 residues. Trimming pared 1 base from V and 6 bases from J, leaving 11 bases between. The DNA of the CDR3 is TGTGCCAGCAGTTTATTTAGAAATTCGGATACGCAGTATTTT. It encodes CASSLFRNSDTQYF.

This clonotype was found many times. The chain has TRBV10-3 and TRBJ1-5; D uncertain. The V gene's germline CDR1 is ENHRY and CDR2 SYGVKD. With 0 bases removed from V and 3 bases from J, the gap between germline ends came to 9 bases. CDR3 length equals 15 residues. CDR3 sequence reads: CAISESGANNQPQHF. The CDR3 bases are TGTGCCATCAGTGAGTCAGGAGCTAACAATCAGCCCCAGCATTTT.

The V call is TRBV20-1, the J call TRBJ1-1, with TRBD1 identical over 7 bases. This CDR3 is built from 14 residues. V lost 5 bases, J lost 4 bases, and 10 bases stayed unmatched. Germline V lookup: CDR1 DFQATT, CDR2 SNEGSKA (reference sequence). The DNA of the CDR3 is TGCAGTGCTGGAGGGACAGCCGGGAGCACTGAAGCTTTCTTT. This translates into CSAGGTAGSTEAFF.